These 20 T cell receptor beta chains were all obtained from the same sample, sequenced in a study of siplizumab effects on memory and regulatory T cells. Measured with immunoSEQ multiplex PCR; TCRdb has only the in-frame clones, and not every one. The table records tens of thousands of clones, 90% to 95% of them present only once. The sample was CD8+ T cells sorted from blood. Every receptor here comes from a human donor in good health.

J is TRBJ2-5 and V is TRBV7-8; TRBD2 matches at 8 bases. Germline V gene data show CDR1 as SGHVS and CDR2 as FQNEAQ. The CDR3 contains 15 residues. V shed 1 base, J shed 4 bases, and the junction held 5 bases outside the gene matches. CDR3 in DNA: TGTGCCAGCAGCTTAGTGGACGGGAGGGCAGAGACCCAGTACTTC. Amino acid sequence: CASSLVDGRAETQYF. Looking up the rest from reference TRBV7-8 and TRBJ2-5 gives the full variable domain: GAGVSQSPRYKVAKRGQDVALRCDPISGHVSLFWYQQALGQGPEFLTYFQNEAQLDKSGLPSDRFFAERPEGSVSTLKIQRTQQEDSAVYLCASSLVDGRAETQYFGPGTRLLVL.

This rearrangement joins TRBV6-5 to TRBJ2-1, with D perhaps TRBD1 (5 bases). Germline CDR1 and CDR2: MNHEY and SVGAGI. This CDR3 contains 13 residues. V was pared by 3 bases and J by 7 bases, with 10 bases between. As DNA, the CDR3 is TGTGCCAGCAGTTATAACCAGGGAAATGAGCAGTTCTTC. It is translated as CASSYNQGNEQFF.

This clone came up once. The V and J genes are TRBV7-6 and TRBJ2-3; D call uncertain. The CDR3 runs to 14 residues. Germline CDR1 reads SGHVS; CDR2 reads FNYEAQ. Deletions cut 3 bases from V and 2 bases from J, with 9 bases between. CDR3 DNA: TGTGCCAGCAGCTTCAGTGGCGCCACAGATACGCAGTATTTT. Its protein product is CASSFSGATDTQYF. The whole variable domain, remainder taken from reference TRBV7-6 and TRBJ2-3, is GAGVSQSPRYKVTKRGQDVALRCDPISGHVSLYWYRQALGQGPEFLTYFNYEAQQDKSGLPNDRFSAERPEGSISTLTIQRTEQRDSAMYRCASSFSGATDTQYFGPGTRLTVL.

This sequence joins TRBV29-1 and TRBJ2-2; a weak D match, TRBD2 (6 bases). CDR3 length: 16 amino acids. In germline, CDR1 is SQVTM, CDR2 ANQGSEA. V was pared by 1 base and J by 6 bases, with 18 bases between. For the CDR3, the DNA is TGCAGCGTTGAAGGGGGGGACGGAGGAAGGTCCGGGGAGCTGTTTTTT. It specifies CSVEGGDGGRSGELFF.

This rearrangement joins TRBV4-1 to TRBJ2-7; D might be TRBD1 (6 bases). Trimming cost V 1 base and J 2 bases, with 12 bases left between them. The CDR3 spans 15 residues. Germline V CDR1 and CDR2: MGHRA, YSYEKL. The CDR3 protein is CASSQGRQGTYEQYF. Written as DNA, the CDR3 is TGCGCCAGCAGCCAAGGTAGGCAGGGGACCTACGAGCAGTACTTC.

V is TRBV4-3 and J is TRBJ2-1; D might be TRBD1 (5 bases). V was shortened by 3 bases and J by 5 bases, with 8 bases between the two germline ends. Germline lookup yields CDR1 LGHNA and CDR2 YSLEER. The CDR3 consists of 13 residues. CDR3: CASSHIGDNEQFF. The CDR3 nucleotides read TGCGCCAGCAGCCATATAGGGGACAATGAGCAGTTCTTC.

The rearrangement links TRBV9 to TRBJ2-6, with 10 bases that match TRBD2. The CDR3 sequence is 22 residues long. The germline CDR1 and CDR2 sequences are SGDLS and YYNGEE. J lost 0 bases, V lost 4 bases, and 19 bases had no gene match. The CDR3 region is CASSRRSGLAGVPTSGANVLTF. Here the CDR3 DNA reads TGTGCCAGCAGCAGACGCTCCGGGCTAGCGGGAGTCCCCACCTCTGGGGCCAACGTCCTGACTTTC.

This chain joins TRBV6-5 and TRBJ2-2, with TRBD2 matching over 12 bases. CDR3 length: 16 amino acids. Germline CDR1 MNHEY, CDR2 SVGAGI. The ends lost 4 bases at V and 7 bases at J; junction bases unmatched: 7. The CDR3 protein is CASSFTSGGLIGELFF. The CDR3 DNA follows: TGTGCCAGCAGTTTCACTAGCGGGGGGTTAATCGGGGAGCTGTTTTTT.

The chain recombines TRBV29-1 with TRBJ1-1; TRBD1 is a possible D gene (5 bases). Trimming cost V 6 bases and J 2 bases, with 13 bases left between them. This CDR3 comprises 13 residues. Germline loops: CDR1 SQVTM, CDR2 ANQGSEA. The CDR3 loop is CSVRGQGNTEAFF. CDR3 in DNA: TGCAGCGTAAGGGGTCAGGGTAACACTGAAGCTTTCTTT.

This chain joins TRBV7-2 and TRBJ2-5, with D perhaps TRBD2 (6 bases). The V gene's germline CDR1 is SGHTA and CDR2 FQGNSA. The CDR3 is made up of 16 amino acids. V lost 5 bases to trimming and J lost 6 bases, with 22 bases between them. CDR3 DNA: TGTGCCAGCAGCCAATCTAGCGTACCCGAGGAGAAGACCCAGTACTTC. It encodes CASSQSSVPEEKTQYF. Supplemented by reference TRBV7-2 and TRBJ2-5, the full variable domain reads GAGVSQSPSNKVTEKGKDVELRCDPISGHTALYWYRQSLGQGLEFLIYFQGNSAPDKSGLPSDRFSAERTGGSVSTLTIQRTQQEDSAVYLCASSQSSVPEEKTQYFGPGTRLLVL.

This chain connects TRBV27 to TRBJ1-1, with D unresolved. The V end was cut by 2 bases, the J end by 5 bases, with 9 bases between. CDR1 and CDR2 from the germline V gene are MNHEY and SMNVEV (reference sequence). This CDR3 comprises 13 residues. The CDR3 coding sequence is TGTGCCAGCAGTTTAAACGGGCGAACTGAAGCTTTCTTT. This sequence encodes CASSLNGRTEAFF.

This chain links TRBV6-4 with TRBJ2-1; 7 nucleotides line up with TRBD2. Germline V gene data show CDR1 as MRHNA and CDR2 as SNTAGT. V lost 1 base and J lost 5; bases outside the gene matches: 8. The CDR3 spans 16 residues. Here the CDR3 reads CASSDFPAGRHNEQFF. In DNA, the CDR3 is TGTGCCAGCAGTGACTTTCCAGCGGGAAGACACAATGAGCAGTTCTTC.

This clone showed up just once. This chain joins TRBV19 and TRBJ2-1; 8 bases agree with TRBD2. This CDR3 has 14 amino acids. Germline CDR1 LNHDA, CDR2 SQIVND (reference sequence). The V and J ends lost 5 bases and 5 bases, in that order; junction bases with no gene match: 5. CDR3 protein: CASSPGGGHNEQFF. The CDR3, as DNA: TGTGCCAGTAGTCCAGGCGGGGGGCACAATGAGCAGTTCTTC.

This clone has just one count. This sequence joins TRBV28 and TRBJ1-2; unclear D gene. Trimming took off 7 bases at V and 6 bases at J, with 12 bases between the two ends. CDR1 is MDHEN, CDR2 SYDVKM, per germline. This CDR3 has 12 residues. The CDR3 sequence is CASTDWYDGYTF. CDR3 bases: TGTGCCAGCACCGACTGGTATGATGGCTACACCTTC.

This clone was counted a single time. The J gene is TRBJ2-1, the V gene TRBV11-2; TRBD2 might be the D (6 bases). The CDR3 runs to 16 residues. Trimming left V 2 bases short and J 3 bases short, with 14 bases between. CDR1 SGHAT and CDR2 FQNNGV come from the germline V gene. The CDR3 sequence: CASSLISDYDYNEQFF. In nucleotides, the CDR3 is TGTGCCAGCAGCTTAATCTCGGACTACGACTACAATGAGCAGTTCTTC.

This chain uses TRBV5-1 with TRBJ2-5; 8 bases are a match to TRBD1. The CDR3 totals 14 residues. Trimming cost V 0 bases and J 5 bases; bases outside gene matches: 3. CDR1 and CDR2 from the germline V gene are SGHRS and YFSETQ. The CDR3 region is CASSLGTGLETQYF. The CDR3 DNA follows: TGCGCCAGCAGCTTGGGGACAGGGTTGGAGACCCAGTACTTC. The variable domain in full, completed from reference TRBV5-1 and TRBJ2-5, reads KAGVTQTPRYLIKTRGQQVTLSCSPISGHRSVSWYQQTPGQGLQFLFEYFSETQRNKGNFPGRFSGRQFSNSRSEMNVSTLELGDSALYLCASSLGTGLETQYFGPGTRLLVL.

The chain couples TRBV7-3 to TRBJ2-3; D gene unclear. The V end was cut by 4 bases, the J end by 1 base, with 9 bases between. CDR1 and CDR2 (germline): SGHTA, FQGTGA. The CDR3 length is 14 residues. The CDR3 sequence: CASSSLGRTDTQYF. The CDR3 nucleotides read TGTGCCAGCAGCTCCCTAGGGCGCACAGATACGCAGTATTTT.

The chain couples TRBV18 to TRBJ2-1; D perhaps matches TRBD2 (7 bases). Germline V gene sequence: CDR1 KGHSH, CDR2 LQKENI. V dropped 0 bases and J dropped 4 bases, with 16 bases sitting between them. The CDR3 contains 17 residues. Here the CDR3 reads CASSPPWARGAYNEQFF. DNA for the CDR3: TGTGCCAGCTCACCACCGTGGGCCCGGGGGGCTTACAATGAGCAGTTCTTC.

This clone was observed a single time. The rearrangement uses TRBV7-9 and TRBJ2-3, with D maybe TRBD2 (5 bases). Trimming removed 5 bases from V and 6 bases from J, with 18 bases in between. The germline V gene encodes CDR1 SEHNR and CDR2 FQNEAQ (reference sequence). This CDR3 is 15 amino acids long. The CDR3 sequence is CASSPQDSWTDTQYF. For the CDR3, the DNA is TGTGCCAGCAGCCCCCAGGACTCGTGGACTGATACGCAGTATTTT.

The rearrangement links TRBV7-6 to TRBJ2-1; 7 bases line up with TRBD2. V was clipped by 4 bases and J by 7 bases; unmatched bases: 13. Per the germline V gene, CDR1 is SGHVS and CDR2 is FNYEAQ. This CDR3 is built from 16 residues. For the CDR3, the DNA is TGTGCCAGCAGCTACTCCGCGGGGGAATTCGCGAATGAGCAGTTCTTC. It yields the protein CASSYSAGEFANEQFF.